This T cell receptor beta chain appears in the sequencing data of a study of control samples from healthy donors and cancer patients. The CDR3 extends over 15 amino acids. In germline, CDR1 is LNHDA, CDR2 SQIVND (reference sequence). J gave up 6 bases and V 1 base, and 5 bases lay outside the gene matches. The table came from immunoSEQ multiplex PCR; TCRdb's copy has only in-frame clones and leaves some out. The repertoire holds around 230,000 clones, with just under 95% as singletons. The sample consisted of blood. This receptor was obtained from a man aged 50 to 59 in good health. The chain is built from TRBV19 and TRBJ1-5; 8 nucleotides align to TRBD1. The CDR3 spells CASSIGTGRTQPQHF. The CDR3, as DNA: TGTGCCAGTAGTATAGGGACAGGGCGGACTCAGCCCCAGCATTTT.